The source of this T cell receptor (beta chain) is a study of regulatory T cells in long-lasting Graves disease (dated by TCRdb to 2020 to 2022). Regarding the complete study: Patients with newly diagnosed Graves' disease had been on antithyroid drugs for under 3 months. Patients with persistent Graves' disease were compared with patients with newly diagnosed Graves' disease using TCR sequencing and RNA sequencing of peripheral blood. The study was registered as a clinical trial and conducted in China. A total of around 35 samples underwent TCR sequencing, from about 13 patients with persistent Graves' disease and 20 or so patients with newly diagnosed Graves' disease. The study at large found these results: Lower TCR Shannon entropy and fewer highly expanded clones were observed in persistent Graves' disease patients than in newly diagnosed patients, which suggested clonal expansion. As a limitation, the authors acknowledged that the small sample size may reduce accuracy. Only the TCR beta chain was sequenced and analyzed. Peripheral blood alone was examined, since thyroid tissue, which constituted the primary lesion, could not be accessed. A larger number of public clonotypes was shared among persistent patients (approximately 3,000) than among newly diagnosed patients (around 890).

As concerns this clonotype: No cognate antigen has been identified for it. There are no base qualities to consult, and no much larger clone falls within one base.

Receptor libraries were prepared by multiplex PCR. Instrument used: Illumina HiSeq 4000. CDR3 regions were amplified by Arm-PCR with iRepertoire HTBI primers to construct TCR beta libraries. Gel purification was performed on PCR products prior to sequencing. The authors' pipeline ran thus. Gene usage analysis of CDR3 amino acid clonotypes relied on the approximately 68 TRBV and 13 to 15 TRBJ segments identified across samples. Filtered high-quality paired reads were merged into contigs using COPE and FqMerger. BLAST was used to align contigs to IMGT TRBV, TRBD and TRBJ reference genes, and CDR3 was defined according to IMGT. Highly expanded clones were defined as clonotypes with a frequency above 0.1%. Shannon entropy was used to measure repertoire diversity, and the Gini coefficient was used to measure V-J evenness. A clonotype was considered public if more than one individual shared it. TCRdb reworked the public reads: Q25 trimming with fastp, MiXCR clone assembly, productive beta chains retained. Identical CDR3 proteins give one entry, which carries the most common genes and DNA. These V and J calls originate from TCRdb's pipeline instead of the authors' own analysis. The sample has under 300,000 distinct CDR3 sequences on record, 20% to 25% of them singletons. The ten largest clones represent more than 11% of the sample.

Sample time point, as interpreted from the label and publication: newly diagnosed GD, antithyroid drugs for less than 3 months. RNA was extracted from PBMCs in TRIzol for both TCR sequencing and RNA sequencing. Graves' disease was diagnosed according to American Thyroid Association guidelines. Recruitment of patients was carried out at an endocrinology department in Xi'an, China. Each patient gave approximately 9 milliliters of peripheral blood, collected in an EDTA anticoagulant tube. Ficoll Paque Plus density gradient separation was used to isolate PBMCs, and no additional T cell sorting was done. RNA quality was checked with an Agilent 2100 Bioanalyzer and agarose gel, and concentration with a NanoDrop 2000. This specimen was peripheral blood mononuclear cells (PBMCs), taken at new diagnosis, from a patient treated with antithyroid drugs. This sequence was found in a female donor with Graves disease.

The nucleotide sequence is TGTGCCAGCAGCGTAGGAGACAGGGTAGACTACACCTTC. Its translation is CASSVGDRVDYTF. In this chain, TRBV9 is recombined with TRBJ1-2; TRBD1 matches 7 bases in the middle. The germline V gene supplies CDR1 SGDLS and CDR2 YYNGEE. Ends trimmed: V by 0 bases, J by 10 bases; bases unmatched to a gene: 6. From the cysteine through the phenylalanine, the CDR3 covers 13 amino acids. This entry keeps only the CDR3 DNA: 39 bases, framed from base 1.